This T cell receptor (beta chain) was sequenced in a study of shared clonotypes between healthy human individuals. The V and J ends lost 2 bases and 1 base, in that order; junction bases with no gene match: 3. CDR1 is SNHLY and CDR2 is FYNNEI in the germline V gene. This CDR3 is built from 15 residues. The assay was immunoSEQ multiplex PCR, and TCRdb's table has in-frame clones only and misses some. The profile shows hundreds of thousands of clones, 90% to 96% of them singletons. In the CD4+ fraction, cells were divided into CD45RA+ naive and CD45RA-negative memory subsets. The chain combines TRBV2 with TRBJ2-5; 8 bases agree with TRBD2. Specimen: naive CD4+ T cells sorted from blood. Noted subset: CD45RA+ positively selected. This clonotype was obtained from a woman in her 30s in good health. CDR3 bases: TGTGCCAGCAGTGAACTACTAGCGGTCCAAGAGACCCAGTACTTC. Translation gives CASSELLAVQETQYF.